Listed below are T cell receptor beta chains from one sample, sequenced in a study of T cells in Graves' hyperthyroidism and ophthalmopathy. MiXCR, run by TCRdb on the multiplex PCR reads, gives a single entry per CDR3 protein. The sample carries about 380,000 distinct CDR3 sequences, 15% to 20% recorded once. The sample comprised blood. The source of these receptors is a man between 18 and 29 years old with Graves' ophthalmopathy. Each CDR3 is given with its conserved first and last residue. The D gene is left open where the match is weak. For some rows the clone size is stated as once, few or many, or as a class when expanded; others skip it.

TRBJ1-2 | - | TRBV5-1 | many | CASSLATDGPYGYTF | TGCGCCAGCAGCTTGGCCACGGACGGACCCTATGGCTACACCTTC
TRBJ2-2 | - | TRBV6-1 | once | CASLWGATNTGELFF | TGTGCCAGCTTGTGGGGGGCAACGAACACCGGGGAGCTGTTTTTT
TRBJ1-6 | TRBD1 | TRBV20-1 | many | CSALRDSHSPLHF | TGCAGTGCGCTCCGGGACAGCCATTCACCCCTCCACTTT
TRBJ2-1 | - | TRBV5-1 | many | CASLGGASYNEQFF | TGCGCCAGCTTGGGGGGGGCCTCGTACAATGAGCAGTTCTTC
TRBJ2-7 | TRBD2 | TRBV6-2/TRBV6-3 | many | CASRTLAVSYEQYF | TGTGCCAGCAGGACTCTAGCGGTCTCCTACGAGCAGTACTTC
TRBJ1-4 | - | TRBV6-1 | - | CASSRGLPGLSANEKLFF | TGTGCCAGCAGTCGGGGCCTTCCGGGCCTTTCAGCTAATGAAAAACTGTTTTTT
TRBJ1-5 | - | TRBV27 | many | CASSALGPSNQPQHF | TGTGCCAGCAGCGCCCTGGGACCGAGCAATCAGCCCCAGCATTTT
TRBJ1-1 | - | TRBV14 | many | CASSQDGAPLNTEAFF | TGTGCCAGCAGCCAAGATGGAGCCCCGTTGAACACTGAAGCTTTCTTT
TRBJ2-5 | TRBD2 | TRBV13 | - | CASSLGLAGGNQETQYF | TGTGCCAGCAGCTTGGGACTAGCGGGGGGAAACCAAGAGACCCAGTACTTC
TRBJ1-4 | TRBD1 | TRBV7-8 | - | CASSLGRSGTGNEKLFF | TGTGCCAGCAGCTTAGGGAGGTCGGGGACAGGGAATGAAAAACTGTTTTTT
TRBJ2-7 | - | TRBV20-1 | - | CSARSRLGYEQYF | TGCAGTGCTAGGAGTCGGCTAGGCTACGAGCAGTACTTC
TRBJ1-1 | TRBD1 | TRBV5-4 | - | CASSARTGTNTEAFF | TGTGCCAGCAGCGCCCGGACAGGGACGAACACTGAAGCTTTCTTT
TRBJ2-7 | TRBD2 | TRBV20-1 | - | CSATGPGGLYEQYF | TGCAGTGCTACGGGCCCGGGGGGGCTTTACGAGCAGTACTTC
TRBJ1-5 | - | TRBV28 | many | CASSSPTGFEPQHF | TGTGCCAGCAGTTCCCCGACAGGCTTTGAGCCCCAGCATTTT
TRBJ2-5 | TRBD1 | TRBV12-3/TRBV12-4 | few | CASSPRTGIETQYF | TGTGCCAGCAGTCCCCGGACAGGTATAGAGACCCAGTACTTC
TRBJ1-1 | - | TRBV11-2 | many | CASSLGSGLYTEAFF | TGTGCCAGCAGCTTAGGTTCAGGTTTATACACTGAAGCTTTCTTT
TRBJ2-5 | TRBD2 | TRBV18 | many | CASSPTSGQETQYF | TGTGCCAGCTCACCGACTAGCGGGCAAGAGACCCAGTACTTC
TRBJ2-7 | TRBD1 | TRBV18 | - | CASPPSLGQIFHEQYF | TGTGCCAGCCCACCTTCCCTGGGACAGATCTTCCACGAGCAGTACTTC
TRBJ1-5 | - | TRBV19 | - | CASSVPRNQPQHF | TGTGCCAGTAGTGTTCCCCGCAATCAGCCCCAGCATTTT
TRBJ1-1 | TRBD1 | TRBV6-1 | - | CASSKRTGGFAEAFF | TGTGCCAGCAGTAAGCGGACAGGGGGCTTCGCTGAAGCTTTCTTT
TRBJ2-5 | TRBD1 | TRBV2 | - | CASSAHRDREDQYF | TGTGCCAGCAGCGCCCACCGGGACAGGGAGGACCAGTACTTC
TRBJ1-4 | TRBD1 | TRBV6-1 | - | CASSSDRGFEKLFF | TGTGCCAGCAGTTCCGACAGGGGGTTTGAAAAACTGTTTTTT
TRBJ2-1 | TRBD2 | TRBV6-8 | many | CASSYSPSGGAESYNEQFF | TGTGCCAGCAGTTATTCCCCCTCCGGGGGGGCCGAATCCTACAATGAGCAGTTCTTC
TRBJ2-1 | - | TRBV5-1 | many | CASSLFPPSRAPYNEQFF | TGCGCCAGCAGCTTGTTTCCCCCATCCAGAGCGCCGTACAATGAGCAGTTCTTC
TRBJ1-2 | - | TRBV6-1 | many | CASSDASRRVGYGYTF | TGTGCCAGCAGCGATGCCTCGCGGCGGGTGGGCTATGGCTACACCTTC
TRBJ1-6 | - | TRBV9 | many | CASSAQAGTANSPLHF | TGTGCCAGCAGCGCCCAAGCCGGGACGGCCAATTCACCCCTCCACTTT
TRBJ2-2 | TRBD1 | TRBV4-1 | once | CASSHPSGPTGGNTGELFF | TGCGCCAGCAGCCACCCCTCGGGCCCCACAGGGGGCAACACCGGGGAGCTGTTTTTT
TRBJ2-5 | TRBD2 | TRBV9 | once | CASSGVAGGPTGQYF | TGTGCCAGCAGCGGGGTAGCGGGGGGACCGACGGGCCAGTACTTC
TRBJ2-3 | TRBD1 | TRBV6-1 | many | CASSVDRGLPTDTQYF | TGTGCCAGCAGTGTGGACAGGGGGCTTCCCACAGATACGCAGTATTTT
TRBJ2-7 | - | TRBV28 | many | CASKTGGGRAYEQYF | TGTGCCAGCAAAACTGGAGGGGGAAGAGCCTACGAGCAGTACTTC
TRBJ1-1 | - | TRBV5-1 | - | CASSLGNPEAFF | TGCGCCAGCAGCTTAGGAAACCCTGAAGCTTTCTTT
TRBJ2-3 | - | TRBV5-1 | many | CASSPGTRDTQYF | TGCGCCAGCAGCCCCGGGACCCGGGACACGCAGTATTTT
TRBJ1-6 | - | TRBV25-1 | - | CATADGLSYNSPLHF | TGTGCCACCGCGGACGGTCTCTCCTATAATTCACCCCTCCACTTT
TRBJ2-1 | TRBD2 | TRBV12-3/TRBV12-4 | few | CASRPTSGGRGEQFF | TGTGCCAGCAGACCGACTAGCGGGGGGCGGGGTGAGCAGTTCTTC
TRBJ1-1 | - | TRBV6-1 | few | CASSGADTEAFF | TGTGCCAGCAGTGGGGCGGATACTGAAGCTTTCTTT
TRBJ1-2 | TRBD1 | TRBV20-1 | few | CSANRGNYGYTF | TGCAGTGCCAACAGGGGGAACTATGGCTACACCTTC
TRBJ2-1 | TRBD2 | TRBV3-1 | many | CASSSLAGGLNEQFF | TGTGCCAGCAGCTCCCTAGCGGGGGGGCTGAATGAGCAGTTCTTC
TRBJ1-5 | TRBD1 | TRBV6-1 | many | CASSDDRESQPQHF | TGTGCCAGCAGTGATGACAGGGAAAGTCAGCCCCAGCATTTT
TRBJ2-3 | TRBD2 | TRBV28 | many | CASSRRRGGLDTQYF | TGTGCCAGCAGCCGCCGGCGGGGGGGGCTCGATACGCAGTATTTT
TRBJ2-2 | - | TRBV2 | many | CASSYYPNTGELFF | TGTGCCAGCAGCTACTACCCGAACACCGGGGAGCTGTTTTTT
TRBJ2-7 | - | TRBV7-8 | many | CASSSAGFRGDYEQYF | TGTGCCAGCAGCTCCGCCGGCTTCAGGGGGGACTACGAGCAGTACTTC
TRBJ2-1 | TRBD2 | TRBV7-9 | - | CASSLGTSPYNEQFF | TGTGCCAGCAGCCTAGGGACTAGCCCCTACAATGAGCAGTTCTTC
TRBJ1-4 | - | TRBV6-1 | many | CASSSHGPDELFF | TGTGCCAGCAGTTCCCACGGACCGGACGAACTGTTTTTT
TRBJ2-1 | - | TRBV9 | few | CASSVGGVPNEQFF | TGTGCCAGCAGCGTAGGCGGGGTACCGAATGAGCAGTTCTTC
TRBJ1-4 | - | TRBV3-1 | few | CASSQVQGSGKLFF | TGTGCCAGCAGCCAAGTGCAGGGGAGCGGAAAACTGTTTTTT
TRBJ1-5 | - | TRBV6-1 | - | CASSAGTANQPQHF | TGTGCCAGCAGTGCCGGGACGGCTAATCAGCCCCAGCATTTT
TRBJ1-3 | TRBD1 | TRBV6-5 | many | CASSYGTAVYGNTIYF | TGTGCCAGCAGTTACGGGACAGCGGTATACGGAAACACCATATATTTT